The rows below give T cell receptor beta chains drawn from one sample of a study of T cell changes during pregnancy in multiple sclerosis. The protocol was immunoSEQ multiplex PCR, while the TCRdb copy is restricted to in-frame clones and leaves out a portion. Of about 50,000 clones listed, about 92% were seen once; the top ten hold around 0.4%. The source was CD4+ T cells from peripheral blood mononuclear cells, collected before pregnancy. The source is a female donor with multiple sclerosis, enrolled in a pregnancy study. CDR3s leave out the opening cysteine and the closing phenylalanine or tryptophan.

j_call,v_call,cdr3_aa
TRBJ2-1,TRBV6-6,ATGLGREGEYNEQF
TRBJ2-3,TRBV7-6,ASSYSGGSTDTQY
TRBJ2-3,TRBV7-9,ASSLGGGAGVTDTQY
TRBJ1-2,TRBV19,ASSIAPDRGNGYT
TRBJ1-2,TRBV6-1,ASKVLDNYYGYT
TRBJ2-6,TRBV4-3,ASSQDPGFNSGANVLT
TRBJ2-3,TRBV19,ASTRGGPGTDTQY
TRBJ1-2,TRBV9,ASSVVGQSSGYT
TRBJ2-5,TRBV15,ATSRGADGETQY
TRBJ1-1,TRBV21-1,ASSTQTDLNTEAF
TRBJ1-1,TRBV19,ASSPSVPGQAAEAF
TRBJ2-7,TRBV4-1,ASSQEGTVSGRAGEQY
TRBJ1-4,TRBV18,ASSPPGLATNEKLF
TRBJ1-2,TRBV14,ASSQEQGGYGYT
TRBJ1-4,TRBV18,ASSRQGGEKLF
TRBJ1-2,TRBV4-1,ASSQAAGGANGYT
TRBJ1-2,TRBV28,ASTLTGTYGYT
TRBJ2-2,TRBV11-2,ASRRQGATYTGELF
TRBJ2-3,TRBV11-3,ASSFSSGSIDTQY
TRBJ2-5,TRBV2,ASRRRENETQY
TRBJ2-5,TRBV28,ASSLAGSRSETQY
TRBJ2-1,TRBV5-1,ASSATGQPHNEQF
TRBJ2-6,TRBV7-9,ASSFPTGTGGANVLT
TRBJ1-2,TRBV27,ASSLYRQGSYT
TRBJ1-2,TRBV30,AWSRGGSGGYT
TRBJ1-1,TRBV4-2,ASSQGVWMTRRSEAF
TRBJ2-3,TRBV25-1,ASGPTGRDYTDTQY
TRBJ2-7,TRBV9,ASSAVGQGTEQY
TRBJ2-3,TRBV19,ASSIDQGAADTQY
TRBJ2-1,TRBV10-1,ASSRVLGGQGTRIVAYNEQF
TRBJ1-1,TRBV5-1,ASSDIPDTEAF
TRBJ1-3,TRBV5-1,ASSLAPVDSGNTIY
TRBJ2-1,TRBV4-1,ASSSVIQDRGFNEQF
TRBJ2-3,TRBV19,ASSIGQGVADTQY
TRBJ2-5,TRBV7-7,ASSLGGGITLQETQY
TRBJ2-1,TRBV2,ASRASAGGEQF
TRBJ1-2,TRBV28,ASSRGQGSYGYT
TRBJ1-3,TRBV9,ASSVVDTSGNTIY
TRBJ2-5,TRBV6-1,ASSEGGRAFQETQY
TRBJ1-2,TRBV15,ATSRDIGTGINYGYT
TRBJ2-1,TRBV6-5,ASSGPLYNEQF
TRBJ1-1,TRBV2,ASRGQMNTEAF
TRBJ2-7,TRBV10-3,AISELGTGEQY
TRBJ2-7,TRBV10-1,ASSRRGLIYEQY
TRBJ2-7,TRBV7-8,ASSGRQGAYEQY
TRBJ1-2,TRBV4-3,ASSQHITPAGGYT
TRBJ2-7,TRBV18,ASSPQNFYEQY
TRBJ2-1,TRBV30,AWKSGAAYNEQF
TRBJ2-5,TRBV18,ASSPSARAQETQY
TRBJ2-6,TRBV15,ATSREGGRISGANVLT
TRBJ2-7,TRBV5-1,ASRTGGGYEQY
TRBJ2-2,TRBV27,ASRLRGLGAGELF
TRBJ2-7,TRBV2,ASSRDFSYEQY
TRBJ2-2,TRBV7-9,ASSFFQGTAGELF
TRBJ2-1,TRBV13,ASSLGGDYYNEQF
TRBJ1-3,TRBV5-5,ASSLDEAVDGNTIY
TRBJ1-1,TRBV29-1,SAGTGVGTEAF
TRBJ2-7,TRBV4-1,ASSQLLAPTHEQY